The table lists the clone carrying this T cell receptor beta chain with a few counts. Its specificity is unknown. Per germline, CDR1 SQVTM and CDR2 ANQGSEA. This CDR3 contains 16 residues. Trimming removed 3 bases from V and 2 bases from J; junction bases left unmatched: 8. This record comes from a study of blood T cells in healthy people across ages. The second PCR ran 7 to 11 cycles with a sample-barcoded 5' primer and J-beta primers. Unique molecular identifiers of 12 random nucleotides labeled each cDNA. One entry per CDR3 protein results from TCRdb running MiXCR on the 5' RACE reads. The sample shows around 780,000 distinct CDR3 sequences, more than 50% of them seen only once. Study-wide points: Both naive CD4+ cell counts and diversity were greater in long-lived donors than in aged donors. Because donor CMV status was unknown, expanded clonotype changes were possibly confounded. Roughly linear declines in TCR beta diversity per million T cells occurred with age.

The chain has TRBV29-1 and TRBJ2-3, with 10 bases that match TRBD2. This clonotype was obtained from a man aged 35 to 55 in good health. What was sequenced was blood. The CDR3 DNA is TGCAGCGTTGAGGGTCAGCTAGCGGGGGTCACAGATACGCAGTATTTT. This gives the protein CSVEGQLAGVTDTQYF.